This T cell receptor beta chain stems from a study of blood T cell repertoires in COVID-19. For the study at large: The study drew acute and convalescent COVID-19 samples from the United States, Italy and Spain.

Germline V lookup: CDR1 MDHEN, CDR2 SYDVKM. Trimming cost V 8 bases and J 2 bases, with 8 bases left between them. The CDR3 length is 12 residues. Original processing methods: Nucleated cell counts were estimated from reference gene primer amplification. Data came from immunoSEQ multiplex PCR; TCRdb stores just in-frame clones and leaves some out. The V and J calls and clone size were taken over from that table, and D and trimming were inferred from the DNA. The profile shows 150,000 to 180,000 clones, around nine tenths of them singletons. The sample consisted of peripheral blood. This TCR derives from a woman aged 70-85 years with acute or convalescent COVID-19. The J gene is TRBJ2-3, the V gene TRBV28; D ambiguous. CDR3 nucleotide sequence: TGTGCCAGCGCCGGGTCCACAGATACGCAGTATTTT. It yields the protein CASAGSTDTQYF. Full variable domain (rest looked up from reference TRBV28 and TRBJ2-3): DVKVTQSSRYLVKRTGEKVFLECVQDMDHENMFWYRQDPGLGLRLIYFSYDVKMKEKGDIPEGYSVSREKKERFSLILESASTNQTSMYLCASAGSTDTQYFGPGTRLTVL.